The clone carrying this T cell receptor (beta chain) showed up just a few times. MiXCR, applied by TCRdb to the RT-PCR reads, yields one record per CDR3 protein. The table includes roughly 940,000 distinct CDR3 sequences, approximately 19% detected once. This record belongs to a study of patients and donors after allogeneic stem cell transplantation. Trimming left V 6 bases short and J 2 bases short, with 19 bases between. The CDR3 covers 16 residues. Germline CDR1 reads MNHNS; CDR2 reads SASEGT. The chain uses TRBV6-1 and TRBJ1-2, with a weak D call TRBD1 (6 bases). The clonotype was recovered from a human donor who was either an allogeneic HSCT recipient or a stem cell or donor lymphocyte infusion donor (not recorded which). It is not recorded whose cells these are; they may come from a transplant donor. The sequencing sample was made of blood, either unsorted or a sorted T cell fraction (not recorded which). This CDR3 is CASSPQGGRGNYGYTF. In DNA, the CDR3 is TGTGCCAGCAGCCCGCAGGGTGGCAGGGGAAACTATGGCTACACCTTC.